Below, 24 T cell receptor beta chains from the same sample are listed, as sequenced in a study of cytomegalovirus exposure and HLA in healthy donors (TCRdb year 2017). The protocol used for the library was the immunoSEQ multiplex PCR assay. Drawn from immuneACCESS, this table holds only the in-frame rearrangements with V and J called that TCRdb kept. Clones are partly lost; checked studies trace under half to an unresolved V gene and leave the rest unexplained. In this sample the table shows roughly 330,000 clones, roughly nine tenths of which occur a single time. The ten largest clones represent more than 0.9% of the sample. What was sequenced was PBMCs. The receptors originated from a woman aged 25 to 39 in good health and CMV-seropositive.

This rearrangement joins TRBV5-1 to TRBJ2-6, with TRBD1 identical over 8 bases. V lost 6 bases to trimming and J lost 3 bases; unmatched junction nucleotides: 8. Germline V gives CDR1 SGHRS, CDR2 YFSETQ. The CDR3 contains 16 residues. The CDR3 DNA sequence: TGCGCCAGCAACCCGCAGGGGGCGTATGGGGCCAACGTCCTGACTTTC. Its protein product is CASNPQGAYGANVLTF.

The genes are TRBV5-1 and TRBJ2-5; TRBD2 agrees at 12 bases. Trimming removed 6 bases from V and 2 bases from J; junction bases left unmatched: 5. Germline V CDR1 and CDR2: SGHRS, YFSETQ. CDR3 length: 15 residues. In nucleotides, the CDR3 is TGCGCCAGCAAAACCGGACTAGCGGGGCAAGAGACCCAGTACTTC. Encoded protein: CASKTGLAGQETQYF.

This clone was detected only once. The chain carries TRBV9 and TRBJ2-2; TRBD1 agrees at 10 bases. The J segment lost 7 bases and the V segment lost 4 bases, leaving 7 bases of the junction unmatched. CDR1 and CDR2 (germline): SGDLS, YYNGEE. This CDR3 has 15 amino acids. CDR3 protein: CASSRRQGAVGELFF. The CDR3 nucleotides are TGTGCCAGCAGCAGACGACAGGGGGCTGTCGGGGAGCTGTTTTTT.

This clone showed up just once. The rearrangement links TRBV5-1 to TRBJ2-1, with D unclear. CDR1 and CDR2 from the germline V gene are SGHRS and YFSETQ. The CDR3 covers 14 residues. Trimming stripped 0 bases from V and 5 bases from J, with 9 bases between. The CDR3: CASSLARNNNEQFF. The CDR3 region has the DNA TGCGCCAGCAGCTTGGCACGGAACAACAATGAGCAGTTCTTC.

CDR3 loop: CASSLDGQSYEQYF. The CDR3 nucleotides read TGTGCCAGCAGCTTAGACGGACAGTCCTACGAGCAGTACTTC. The V gene is TRBV7-2, the J gene TRBJ2-7; TRBD1 might be the D (6 bases). The germline V and J ends were trimmed by 1 base and 1 base, with 8 bases remaining between them. The CDR3 spans 14 residues. Germline-derived CDR1 and CDR2 are SGHTA and FQGNSA.

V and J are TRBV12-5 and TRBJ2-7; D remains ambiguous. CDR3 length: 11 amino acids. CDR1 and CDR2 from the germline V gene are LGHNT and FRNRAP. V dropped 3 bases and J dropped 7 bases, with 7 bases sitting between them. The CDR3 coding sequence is TGTGCTAGTGGTTTTCGTGGGGAGCAGTACTTC. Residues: CASGFRGEQYF.

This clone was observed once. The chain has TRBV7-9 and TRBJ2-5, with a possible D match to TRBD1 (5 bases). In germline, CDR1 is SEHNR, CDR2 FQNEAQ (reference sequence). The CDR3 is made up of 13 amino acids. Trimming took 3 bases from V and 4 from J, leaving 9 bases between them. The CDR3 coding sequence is TGTGCCAGCAGCTTGGCTGGGGCAGAGACCCAGTACTTC. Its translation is CASSLAGAETQYF.

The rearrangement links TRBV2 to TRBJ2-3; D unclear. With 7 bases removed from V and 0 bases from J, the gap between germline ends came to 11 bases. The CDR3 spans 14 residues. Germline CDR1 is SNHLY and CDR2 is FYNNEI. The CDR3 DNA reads TGTGCCAGCACGGGCTTTCCTAGCACAGATACGCAGTATTTT. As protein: CASTGFPSTDTQYF.

The CDR3 DNA follows: TGTGCCAGTAGTTGGGGCTCTTACAGGGGGAATCAGCCCCAGCATTTT. This sequence encodes CASSWGSYRGNQPQHF. The chain joins TRBV19 to TRBJ1-5; 8 bases are a match to TRBD1. The CDR3 extends over 16 amino acids. Germline trimming cut 5 bases from V and 4 bases from J; bases unmatched to any gene: 10. CDR1 is LNHDA and CDR2 is SQIVND in the germline V gene (reference sequence). The entire variable domain, with the rest obtained from reference TRBV19 and TRBJ1-5, is as follows: DGGITQSPKYLFRKEGQNVTLSCEQNLNHDAMYWYRQDPGQGLRLIYYSQIVNDFQKGDIAEGYSVSREKKESFPLTVTSAQKNPTAFYLCASSWGSYRGNQPQHFGDGTRLSIL.

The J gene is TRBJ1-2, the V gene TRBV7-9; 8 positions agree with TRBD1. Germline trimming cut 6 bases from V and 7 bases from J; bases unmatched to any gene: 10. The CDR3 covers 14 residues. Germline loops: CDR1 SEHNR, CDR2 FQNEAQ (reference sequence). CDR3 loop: CASSTSQGATGYTF. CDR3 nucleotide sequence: TGTGCCAGCAGTACCTCTCAGGGGGCCACTGGCTACACCTTC.

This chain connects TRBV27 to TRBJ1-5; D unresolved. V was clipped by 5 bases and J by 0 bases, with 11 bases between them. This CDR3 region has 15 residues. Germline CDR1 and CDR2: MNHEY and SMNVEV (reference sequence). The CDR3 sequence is CASSTGRDSNQPQHF. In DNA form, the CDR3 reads TGTGCCAGCAGTACCGGGCGGGATAGCAATCAGCCCCAGCATTTT.

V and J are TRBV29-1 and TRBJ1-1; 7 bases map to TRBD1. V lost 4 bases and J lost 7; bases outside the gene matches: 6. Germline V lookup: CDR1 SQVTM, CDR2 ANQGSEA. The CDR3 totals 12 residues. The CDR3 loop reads CSVVVGGFEAFF. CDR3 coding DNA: TGCAGCGTTGTAGTAGGGGGCTTTGAAGCTTTCTTT.

For the CDR3, the DNA is TGTGCCAGCACCGCTGGTGGGACAGCCAATTCACCCCTCCACTTT. Protein sequence: CASTAGGTANSPLHF. The rearrangement uses TRBV6-5 and TRBJ1-6; 7 positions match TRBD1. V gave up 7 bases and J gave up 7 bases; unmatched junction bases: 10. CDR3 length equals 15 residues. CDR1 and CDR2 (germline): MNHEY, SVGAGI.

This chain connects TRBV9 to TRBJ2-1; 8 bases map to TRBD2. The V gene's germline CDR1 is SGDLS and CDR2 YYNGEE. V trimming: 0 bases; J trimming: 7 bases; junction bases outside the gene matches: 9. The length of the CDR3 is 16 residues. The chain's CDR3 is CASSVALAGLYNEQFF. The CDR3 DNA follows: TGTGCCAGCAGCGTAGCTCTAGCGGGCTTATATAATGAGCAGTTCTTC.

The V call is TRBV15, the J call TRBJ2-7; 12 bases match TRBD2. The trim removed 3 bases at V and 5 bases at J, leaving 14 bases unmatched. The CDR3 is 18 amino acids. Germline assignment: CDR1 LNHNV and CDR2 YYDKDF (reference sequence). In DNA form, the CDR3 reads TGTGCCACCAGCAGCGAACCCAGCCTAGCGGGGGGGCCCAACGAGCAGTACTTC. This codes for CATSSEPSLAGGPNEQYF.

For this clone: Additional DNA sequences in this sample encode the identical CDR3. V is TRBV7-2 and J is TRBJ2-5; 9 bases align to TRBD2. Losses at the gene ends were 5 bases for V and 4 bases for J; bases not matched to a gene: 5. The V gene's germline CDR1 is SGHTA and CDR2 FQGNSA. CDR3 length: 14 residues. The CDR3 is CASSPMTSGETQYF. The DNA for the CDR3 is TGTGCCAGCAGCCCAATGACTAGCGGAGAGACCCAGTACTTC.

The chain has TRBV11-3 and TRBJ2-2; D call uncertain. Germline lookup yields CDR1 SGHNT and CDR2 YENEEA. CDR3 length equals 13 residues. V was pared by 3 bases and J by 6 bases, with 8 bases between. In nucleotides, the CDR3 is TGTGCCAGCAGCTTCCGGACCGCCGGGGAGCTGTTTTTT. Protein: CASSFRTAGELFF.

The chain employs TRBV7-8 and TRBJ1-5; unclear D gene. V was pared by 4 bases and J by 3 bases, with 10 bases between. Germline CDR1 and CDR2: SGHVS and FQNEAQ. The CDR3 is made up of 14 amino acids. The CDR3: CASSSGRHNQPQHF. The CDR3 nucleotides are TGTGCCAGCAGCTCTGGACGGCACAATCAGCCCCAGCATTTT.

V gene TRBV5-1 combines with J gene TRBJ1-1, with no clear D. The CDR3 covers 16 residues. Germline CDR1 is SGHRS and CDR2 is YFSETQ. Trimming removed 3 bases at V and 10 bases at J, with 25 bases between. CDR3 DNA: TGCGCCAGCAGCTCCTTATTGACCCGACCGGGCTCGGTAGCTTTCTTT. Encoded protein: CASSSLLTRPGSVAFF.

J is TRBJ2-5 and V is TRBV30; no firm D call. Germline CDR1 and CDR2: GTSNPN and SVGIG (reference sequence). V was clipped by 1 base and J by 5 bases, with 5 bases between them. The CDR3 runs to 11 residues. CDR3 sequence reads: CAWSAGETQYF. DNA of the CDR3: TGTGCCTGGAGTGCCGGGGAGACCCAGTACTTC.

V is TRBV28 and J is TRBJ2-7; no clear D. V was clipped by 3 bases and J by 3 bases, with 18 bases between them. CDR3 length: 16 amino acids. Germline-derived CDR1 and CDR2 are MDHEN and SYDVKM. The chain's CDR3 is CASSLAADGTDYEQYF. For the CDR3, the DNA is TGTGCCAGCAGTTTGGCAGCCGATGGTACGGACTACGAGCAGTACTTC. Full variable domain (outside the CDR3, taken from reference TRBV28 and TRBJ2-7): DVKVTQSSRYLVKRTGEKVFLECVQDMDHENMFWYRQDPGLGLRLIYFSYDVKMKEKGDIPEGYSVSREKKERFSLILESASTNQTSMYLCASSLAADGTDYEQYFGPGTRLTVT.

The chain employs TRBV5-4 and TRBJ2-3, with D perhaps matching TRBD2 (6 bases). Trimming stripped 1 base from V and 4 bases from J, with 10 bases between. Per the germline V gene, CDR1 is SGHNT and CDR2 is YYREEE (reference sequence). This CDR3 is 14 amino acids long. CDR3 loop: CASSLIAAPDTQYF. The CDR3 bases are TGTGCCAGCAGCTTGATAGCGGCCCCAGATACGCAGTATTTT.

CDR3 region: CASSYRTSDEQYF. CDR3 nucleotides: TGTGCCAGCAGTTATCGGACTAGCGACGAGCAGTACTTC. The chain recombines TRBV6-5 with TRBJ2-7, with 9 bases identical to TRBD2. The CDR3 runs to 13 residues. CDR1 and CDR2 from the germline V gene are MNHEY and SVGAGI. V shed 3 bases and J 5 bases; nucleotides not matched to a gene: 2.

The DNA of the CDR3 is TGTGCCAGCAGTACACGACAGGTGAACACTGAAGCTTTCTTT. Amino acid sequence: CASSTRQVNTEAFF. This rearrangement joins TRBV28 to TRBJ1-1; a possible D gene is TRBD1 (6 bases). The V end lost 5 bases, the J end lost 0 bases, and 10 bases lay between the germline ends. The CDR3 consists of 14 residues. Germline V gene data show CDR1 as MDHEN and CDR2 as SYDVKM.